The source of this TCR beta chain is a study of response to subunit inactivated influenza vaccine. The CDR3 extends over 13 amino acids. V lost 9 bases and J 2 bases, leaving 13 bases between the germline ends. Via MiXCR, TCRdb re-called the RT-PCR reads, giving one row per CDR3 protein. The sample includes roughly 550,000 distinct CDR3 sequences, around 21% of them seen just once. These data are also associated with another study on T cells expressing NK-cell markers. That work adds: 5'RACE template switching with UMIs generated TCR beta cDNA.

Sequences were derived from CD4+ T cells sorted from PBMCs, sampled approximately 13 days after vaccination. The TCR sequence derives from a man in his fifties who received an inactivated influenza vaccine. This sequence joins TRBV12-3 or TRBV12-4 and TRBJ1-2; D ambiguous. Here the CDR3 reads CASILGGNYGYTF. The CDR3 DNA reads TGTGCCAGTATATTAGGAGGGAACTATGGCTACACCTTC.